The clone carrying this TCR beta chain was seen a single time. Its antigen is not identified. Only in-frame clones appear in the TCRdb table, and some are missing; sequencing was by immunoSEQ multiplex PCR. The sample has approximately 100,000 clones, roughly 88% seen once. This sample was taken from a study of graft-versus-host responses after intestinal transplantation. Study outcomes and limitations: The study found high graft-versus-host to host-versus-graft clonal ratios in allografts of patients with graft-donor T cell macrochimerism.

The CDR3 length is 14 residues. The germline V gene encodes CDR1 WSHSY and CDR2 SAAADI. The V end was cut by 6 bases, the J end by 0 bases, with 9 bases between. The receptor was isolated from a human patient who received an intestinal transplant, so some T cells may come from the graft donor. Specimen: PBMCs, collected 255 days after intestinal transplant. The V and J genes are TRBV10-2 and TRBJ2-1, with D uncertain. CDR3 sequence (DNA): TGCGCCAGCAGCAACAGAAGCTCCTACAATGAGCAGTTCTTC. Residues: CASSNRSSYNEQFF.